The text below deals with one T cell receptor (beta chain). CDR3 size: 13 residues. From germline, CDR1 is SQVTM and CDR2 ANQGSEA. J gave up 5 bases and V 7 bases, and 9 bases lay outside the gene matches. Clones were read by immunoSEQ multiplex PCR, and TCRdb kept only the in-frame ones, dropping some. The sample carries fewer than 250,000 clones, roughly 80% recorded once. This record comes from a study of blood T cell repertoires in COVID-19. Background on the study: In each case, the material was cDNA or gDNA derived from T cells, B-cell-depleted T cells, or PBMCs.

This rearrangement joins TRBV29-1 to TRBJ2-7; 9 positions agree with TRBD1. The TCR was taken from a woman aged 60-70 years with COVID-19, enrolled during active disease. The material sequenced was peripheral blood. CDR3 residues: CSAQRDRDHEQYF. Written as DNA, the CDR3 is TGCAGCGCACAACGGGACAGGGACCACGAGCAGTACTTC.